The rows below give T cell receptor beta chains drawn from one sample of a study of T-cell memory formation after mild COVID-19. TCRdb redid the calling of the 5' RACE reads with MiXCR, one entry per CDR3 protein. The table includes about 340,000 distinct CDR3 sequences, 20% to 25% detected once. Sequencing was done on a sample of PBMCs or a T cell subset sorted from them (not recorded which). Receptor source: a man aged 18 to 35 who had mild COVID-19 (a few samples of this study predate the infection). Cell type and time point are not known. Both conserved end residues are part of each CDR3. D genes are given only for firm matches. The size field is filled for only some rows; it gives once, few, many or a size class.

v_gene	j_gene	abundance	d_gene	CDR3aa	CDR3nt
TRBV5-5	TRBJ2-7	few	NA	CASSIGGIYEQYF	TGTGCCAGCAGCATAGGAGGGATTTACGAGCAGTACTTC
TRBV7-8	TRBJ2-2	NA	NA	CASSKQVDYTGELFF	TGTGCCAGCAGCAAACAGGTCGATTACACCGGGGAGCTGTTTTTT
TRBV12-3/TRBV12-4	TRBJ2-5	NA	TRBD1	CASSPTGGDETQYF	TGTGCCAGCAGTCCAACAGGGGGCGATGAGACCCAGTACTTC
TRBV12-3/TRBV12-4	TRBJ2-3	many	TRBD1	CASTGTGGTDTQYF	TGTGCCAGCACCGGAACAGGGGGTACAGATACGCAGTATTTT
TRBV7-9	TRBJ2-1	NA	TRBD2	CASSGGTSFRNEQFF	TGTGCCAGCAGCGGAGGGACTAGCTTCCGAAATGAGCAGTTCTTC
TRBV3-1	TRBJ1-2	NA	TRBD1	CASSHLTGGNGYTF	TGTGCCAGCAGCCACCTCACAGGGGGTAATGGCTACACCTTC
TRBV4-3	TRBJ2-5	NA	TRBD1	CASSQERVAGGKGETQYF	TGCGCCAGCAGCCAAGAAAGGGTCGCAGGGGGTAAAGGAGAGACCCAGTACTTC
TRBV20-1	TRBJ1-2	few	NA	CSARPADGLGGYTF	TGCAGTGCTAGACCAGCGGACGGCCTCGGTGGCTACACCTTC
TRBV27	TRBJ2-2	NA	TRBD2	CASSPLAGANTGELFF	TGTGCCAGCAGTCCCCTAGCGGGGGCGAACACCGGGGAGCTGTTTTTT
TRBV14	TRBJ2-3	NA	NA	CASSRYIPSRPTDTQYF	TGTGCCAGCAGCCGTTACATCCCTAGTAGGCCCACAGATACGCAGTATTTT
TRBV6-1	TRBJ2-7	NA	TRBD2	CASGPLELAASYEQYF	TGTGCCAGCGGGCCCCTGGAGCTAGCGGCTTCCTACGAGCAGTACTTC
TRBV7-9	TRBJ2-2	NA	NA	CASSLNSATGELFF	TGTGCCAGCAGCTTAAACTCCGCGACCGGGGAGCTGTTTTTT
TRBV7-2	TRBJ1-5	NA	TRBD1	CASSQGGQGMGQPQHF	TGTGCCAGCAGCCAGGGGGGACAGGGTATGGGACAGCCCCAGCATTTT
TRBV29-1	TRBJ2-5	NA	TRBD2	CSVEPGLAEETQYF	TGCAGCGTTGAGCCCGGACTAGCCGAGGAGACCCAGTACTTC
TRBV7-9	TRBJ1-1	few	NA	CASSSLLGAYTEAFF	TGTGCCAGCAGCTCTCTCTTGGGGGCCTACACTGAAGCTTTCTTT
TRBV7-9	TRBJ2-3	many	TRBD1	CASSLTGSTDTQYF	TGTGCCAGCAGCTTGACAGGGAGCACAGATACGCAGTATTTT
TRBV4-3	TRBJ1-1	NA	NA	CASSQDSQGNTEAFF	TGCGCCAGCAGCCAAGATTCACAGGGGAACACTGAAGCTTTCTTT
TRBV12-3/TRBV12-4	TRBJ1-2	NA	TRBD1	CASSSDRGSDYGYTF	TGTGCCAGCAGTTCTGACAGGGGGTCGGACTATGGCTACACCTTC
TRBV27	TRBJ1-4	NA	NA	CASSLNRYEKLFF	TGTGCCAGCAGTTTAAATCGTTATGAAAAACTGTTTTTT
TRBV9	TRBJ2-1	few	NA	CASSARSSYNEQFF	TGTGCCAGCAGTGCACGGTCGTCCTACAATGAGCAGTTCTTC
TRBV9	TRBJ1-2	few	NA	CASSVGGSYGYTF	TGTGCCAGCAGCGTAGGAGGATCCTATGGCTACACCTTC
TRBV7-2	TRBJ2-1	few	TRBD2	CASSSESLAGFWGEQFF	TGTGCCAGCAGCTCCGAATCCCTAGCGGGGTTTTGGGGTGAGCAGTTCTTC
TRBV28	TRBJ2-7	NA	NA	CASSFPLGGGYEQYF	TGTGCCAGCAGTTTCCCCCTGGGTGGGGGCTACGAGCAGTACTTC
TRBV6-2/TRBV6-3	TRBJ1-1	few	NA	CASRLGARTEAFF	TGTGCCAGCAGGCTGGGGGCGAGAACTGAAGCTTTCTTT
TRBV27	TRBJ1-2	NA	NA	CASSLSGDRGYTF	TGTGCCAGCAGTTTATCAGGGGATCGGGGCTACACCTTC
TRBV5-1	TRBJ1-6	few	NA	CASRFQVSTVNSPLHF	TGCGCCAGCAGATTCCAGGTTTCGACAGTAAATTCACCCCTCCACTTT
TRBV4-1	TRBJ1-1	NA	NA	CASSQQQARGTEAFF	TGCGCCAGCAGCCAACAACAAGCGCGAGGCACTGAAGCTTTCTTT
TRBV12-3/TRBV12-4	TRBJ1-2	many	NA	CASSLDSLYGYTF	TGTGCCAGCAGTTTGGACAGCCTCTATGGCTACACCTTC
TRBV6-6	TRBJ1-2	NA	TRBD1	CASSMVQGEIYGYTF	TGTGCCAGCAGTATGGTACAGGGGGAGATCTATGGCTACACCTTC
TRBV4-3	TRBJ2-2	many	TRBD2	CASSQDREGRASGELFF	TGCGCCAGCAGCCAAGATAGAGAGGGGAGGGCGAGCGGGGAGCTGTTTTTT
TRBV5-1	TRBJ2-1	NA	NA	CASSLGHKLNNEQFF	TGCGCCAGCAGCTTGGGTCACAAACTCAACAATGAGCAGTTCTTC
TRBV19	TRBJ1-2	few	NA	CAPQCTSSYTF	TGTGCCCCTCAATGCACTTCTAGCTACACCTTC
TRBV11-2	TRBJ1-2	few	NA	CASSAAGDGGIYGYTF	TGTGCCAGCAGCGCAGCAGGGGACGGCGGGATCTATGGCTACACCTTC
TRBV2	TRBJ1-4	few	TRBD1	CASSAGQRNEKLFF	TGTGCCAGCAGTGCGGGACAGCGTAATGAAAAACTGTTTTTT
TRBV6-5	TRBJ2-2	few	TRBD2	CASSFNSGGRGGELFF	TGTGCCAGCAGTTTCAATAGCGGGGGCCGAGGAGGGGAGCTGTTTTTT
TRBV7-3	TRBJ2-2	NA	NA	CASSLSGMYTGELFF	TGTGCCAGCAGCTTGTCAGGGATGTACACCGGGGAGCTGTTTTTT
TRBV5-1	TRBJ2-5	few	NA	CASSLVGIGTGETQYF	TGCGCCAGCAGCTTGGTCGGTATAGGGACGGGAGAGACCCAGTACTTC
TRBV27	TRBJ2-5	few	NA	CASSFLGTETQYF	TGTGCCAGCAGTTTTTTAGGGACGGAGACCCAGTACTTC
TRBV7-9	TRBJ2-5	few	TRBD1	CASSRDRGQDQETQYF	TGTGCCAGCAGCAGGGACAGGGGGCAAGATCAAGAGACCCAGTACTTC
TRBV4-1	TRBJ1-6	NA	NA	CASSPGPPRKYNSPLHF	TGCGCCAGCAGCCCTGGGCCCCCCCGGAAGTATAATTCACCCCTCCACTTT
TRBV4-1	TRBJ2-5	NA	TRBD1	CASSQPTGALLTQYF	TGCGCCAGCAGCCAACCGACAGGGGCCCTATTAACCCAGTACTTC
TRBV9	TRBJ2-2	NA	NA	CASSPGNHPRELFF	TGTGCCAGCAGCCCGGGGAACCATCCCCGGGAGCTGTTTTTT
TRBV12-3/TRBV12-4	TRBJ2-3	NA	NA	CASSRRVDTQYF	TGTGCCAGCAGTCGACGCGTAGATACGCAGTATTTT
TRBV5-1	TRBJ2-4	few	NA	CASSLGGGDRKNIQYF	TGCGCCAGCAGCTTAGGAGGGGGCGATAGAAAAAACATTCAGTACTTC